The text below deals with one TCR beta chain. No antigen is known for it. UMI-labeled 5' RACE TRB cDNA libraries were prepared from the cells. One entry per CDR3 protein, without DNA, is what TCRdb gives after re-calling the 5' RACE reads. The specimen's table records tens of thousands of distinct CDR3 sequences. This sample stems from a study of CXCR3-negative and CXCR3-positive naive CD8 T cells. Germline V gene sequence: CDR1 MDHEN, CDR2 SYDVKM. This CDR3 contains 15 residues. Findings and caveats of the study: CXCR3-positive naive cells carried more hydrophobic TRB CDR3s than CXCR3-negative naive cells did.

The rearrangement uses TRBV28 and TRBJ2-1; the TCRdb D gene call, TRBD1, has no DNA to confirm it. Sequencing used naive CXCR3+ CD8+ T cells from blood. Stated subset: CD45RO-CCR7+CD27+CD95- naive CD8+ T cells expressing CXCR3 (TNR3+). The sequence derives from a human donor in good health. Some clones in this sample may be carry-over from other donors' samples. The CDR3 reads CASSLSPGGEDEQFF.